The clone carrying this T cell receptor (beta chain) was seen a single time. What it recognizes is unknown. Deletions cut 6 bases from V and 0 bases from J, with 10 bases between. CDR1 and CDR2 (germline): MDHEN, SYDVKM. The CDR3 is made up of 14 amino acids. Only in-frame clones appear in the TCRdb table, and some are missing; sequencing was by immunoSEQ multiplex PCR. The sample holds under 100,000 clones, 90% to 95% seen once. The sample is drawn from a study of OX40 agonist ivuxolimab in advanced cancers. Study-level background: Patients were treated with ivuxolimab, an agonistic anti-OX40 (CD134) antibody. Each patient was given ivuxolimab into a vein every 2 weeks, at 0.01 to 10 mg/kg. Males comprised around 78% of the group, whose mean age was approximately 62 years (range 23 to 79). Notes on the study in general: Dose levels from 0.1 to 3.0 mg/kg saw CD4+ and CD8+ blood T cells expand clonally by week 6.

The chain has TRBV28 and TRBJ2-3; D gene unclear. The TCR comes from an adult with an advanced solid tumor such as melanoma, head and neck, liver or kidney cancer. This sample comprised CD4+ or CD8+ T cells sorted from blood, obtained in a trial of the OX40 agonist ivuxolimab. The CDR3 nucleotides are TGTGCCAGCAGCCCCCCCACTAGCACAGATACGCAGTATTTT. It encodes CASSPPTSTDTQYF.